This T cell receptor beta chain stems from a study of T cell changes during pregnancy in multiple sclerosis. Assay: immunoSEQ multiplex PCR; the TCRdb copy retains only in-frame clones and omits some. The sample includes roughly 79,000 clones, 85% to 95% of them seen just once. The CDR3 runs 13 residues. Trimming took 6 bases from V and 2 from J, leaving 9 bases between them. The V gene's germline CDR1 is MNHEY and CDR2 SMNVEV (reference sequence). Here the sequenced sample was CD4+ T cells from peripheral blood mononuclear cells, taken before pregnancy. This TCR was sampled from a female donor with multiple sclerosis, enrolled in a pregnancy study. The chain recombines TRBV27 with TRBJ2-3, with D hard to call. The CDR3 region has the DNA TGTGCCAGCAGACCTTACTACACAGATACGCAGTATTTT. Residues: CASRPYYTDTQYF.